The 15 T cell receptor beta chains reported below all come from one sample, sequenced in a study of molecular identifiers for immune sequencing clone quantification. TCRdb processed the PCR reads anew with MiXCR; each CDR3 protein has one entry. The repertoire holds around 470,000 distinct CDR3 sequences, with around a fifth as singletons. Sequencing was done on a sample of naive CD8+ T cells from blood, with Jurkat cell RNA spiked in. The sample's subset: FACS-sorted CD8+CD4-CCR7+CD45RA+ naive T cells. All receptors derive from a human donor in good health. Some libraries in this study had Jurkat cell RNA spiked in.

This clonotype showed up many times. The rearrangement uses TRBV28 and TRBJ1-1, with D possibly being TRBD1 (6 bases). This CDR3 comprises 20 residues. Deletions cut 4 bases from V and 0 bases from J, with 27 bases between. CDR1 MDHEN and CDR2 SYDVKM come from the germline V gene. Here the CDR3 DNA reads TGTGCCAGCAGTTCCCACAACAGGGTTTGGGTCGAGCAAATGAACACTGAAGCTTTCTTT. This sequence encodes CASSSHNRVWVEQMNTEAFF. The entire variable domain, with the rest obtained from reference TRBV28 and TRBJ1-1, is as follows: DVKVTQSSRYLVKRTGEKVFLECVQDMDHENMFWYRQDPGLGLRLIYFSYDVKMKEKGDIPEGYSVSREKKERFSLILESASTNQTSMYLCASSSHNRVWVEQMNTEAFFGQGTRLTVV.

This clonotype was counted many times. J is TRBJ1-1 and V is TRBV12-3 or TRBV12-4; 8 bases line up with TRBD1. This CDR3 spans 15 amino acids. The J segment lost 4 bases and the V segment lost 3 bases, leaving 7 bases of the junction unmatched. The CDR3 DNA reads TGTGCCAGCAGTTTGGGATATGGACAGGGCACTGAAGCTTTCTTT. This gives the protein CASSLGYGQGTEAFF.

On this clonotype itself: One end of the junction is discordant with germline, which a read error may explain. The gene calls are TRBV27 and TRBJ2-7, with D unclear. The CDR3 loop spans 14 amino acids. Germline values: CDR1 MNHEY, CDR2 SMNVEV (reference sequence). CDR3 sequence: CAISSGASPYEQYF. The CDR3 DNA sequence: TGTGCCATCAGTTCCGGTGCATCCCCATACGAGCAGTACTTC.

This rearrangement joins TRBV24-1 to TRBJ2-1; TRBD2 matches at 9 bases. The CDR3 contains 15 residues. V was pared by 4 bases and J by 6 bases, with 6 bases of the junction left unmatched. Germline CDR1 and CDR2: KGHDR and SFDVKD. CDR3 sequence reads: CATSEGFSGSNEQFF. The CDR3 bases are TGTGCCACCAGTGAGGGATTTAGCGGGAGCAATGAGCAGTTCTTC.

This clonotype was recorded at least ten times. The chain links TRBV20-1 to TRBJ2-3; D may be TRBD2 (6 bases). In germline, CDR1 is DFQATT, CDR2 SNEGSKA (reference sequence). V dropped 3 bases and J dropped 3 bases, with 10 bases sitting between them. CDR3 length: 13 residues. The CDR3 loop is CSARSGVTDTQYF. CDR3 DNA: TGCAGTGCTAGGTCGGGGGTTACAGATACGCAGTATTTT.

This clonotype was recorded many times. A read error may produce the germline difference seen at one junction end. V is TRBV4-3 and J is TRBJ1-1; possibly TRBD1 for D (5 bases). Germline loops: CDR1 LGHNA, CDR2 YSLEER. The CDR3 totals 14 residues. DNA of the CDR3: TGCGCCAGCAGCCCCACGAGGGGCATCACTGAAGCTCTCTTT. It is translated as CASSPTRGITEALF.

The gene calls are TRBV7-9 and TRBJ2-1; D uncertain. This CDR3 is built from 14 residues. CDR1 and CDR2 (germline): SEHNR, FQNEAQ (reference sequence). V shed 1 base and J shed 2 bases, with 6 bases lying between them. DNA of the CDR3: TGTGCCAGCAGCTTAGTGTTTGCCTACAATGAGCAGTTCTTC. Its translation: CASSLVFAYNEQFF.

Only a few counts were recorded for this clonotype. The chain employs TRBV20-1 and TRBJ2-1, with TRBD2 matching 8 bases. The CDR3 has 15 residues. Germline V gene sequence: CDR1 DFQATT, CDR2 SNEGSKA (reference sequence). V trimming: 0 bases; J trimming: 1 base; junction bases outside the gene matches: 2. CDR3 residues: CSARDREGSYNEQFF. Here the CDR3 DNA reads TGCAGTGCTAGAGATCGGGAGGGGTCCTACAATGAGCAGTTCTTC.

Regarding this clonotype: This may be a read error: a much more frequent sequence differs by one nucleotide. The V and J genes are TRBV5-3 and TRBJ1-1; unclear D gene. TRBV5-3 belongs to the ORF category, with a function that is uncertain. This CDR3 is built from 14 residues. The V end was cut by 8 bases, the J end by 1 base, with 15 bases between. For the CDR3, the DNA is TGTGCCAGCAGCCCACGCAGCACGAACACTGAAGCTTTCTTT. This translates into CASSPRSTNTEAFF.

This clonotype was seen a few times. The V and J genes are TRBV27 and TRBJ1-1; a weak D match, TRBD1 (5 bases). The length of the CDR3 is 15 residues. Germline CDR1 is MNHEY and CDR2 is SMNVEV (reference sequence). The ends were cut back, 4 bases at V and 5 bases at J, with 17 bases in the middle. The CDR3, as DNA: TGTGCCAGCAGTTACATCACCGGGACTGAGACTGAAGCTTTCTTT. It translates to CASSYITGTETEAFF.

This clonotype has more than one count but fewer than ten. The chain employs TRBV29-1 and TRBJ2-1, with 8 bases lining up with TRBD1. Losses at the gene ends were 7 bases for V and 3 bases for J; bases not matched to a gene: 11. The length of the CDR3 is 15 residues. CDR1 is SQVTM and CDR2 is ANQGSEA in the germline V gene. The CDR3 reads CSAYQGAGDYNEQFF. The CDR3 DNA reads as TGCAGCGCCTATCAGGGGGCAGGGGACTACAATGAGCAGTTCTTC.

This clonotype was seen at least ten times. CDR3 in DNA: TGTGCCAGCAGTGAAGACTTGGCCCGGGACCCGCGGGTTGAGACCCAGTACTTC. It codes for CASSEDLARDPRVETQYF. V is TRBV2 and J is TRBJ2-5, with D perhaps given as TRBD1 or TRBD2 (5 bases each). Germline V gene data show CDR1 as SNHLY and CDR2 as FYNNEI. This CDR3 region has 18 residues. V was cut by 1 base and J by 5 bases, with 23 bases left in between.

The table lists this clonotype with a few counts. J is TRBJ2-3 and V is TRBV4-1; 10 nucleotides agree with TRBD1. This CDR3 contains 16 residues. The germline CDR1 and CDR2 sequences are MGHRA and YSYEKL. V lost 4 bases, J lost 3 bases, and 7 bases stayed unmatched. CDR3 coding DNA: TGCGCCAGCAGCCGCGCGACAGGGGGCCCTACAGATACGCAGTATTTT. It codes for CASSRATGGPTDTQYF.

Notes on this clonotype: A single base separates this from a much larger clone, so it may be a read error. Since no conserved phenylalanine or tryptophan closes the CDR3, a read error is the likely cause. The rearrangement links TRBV12-3 or TRBV12-4 to TRBJ2-1, with a weak D call TRBD1 (6 bases). CDR3 size: 15 residues. Trimming stripped 2 bases from V and 5 bases from J, with 13 bases between. CDR3 in amino acids: CASSLRSQGHNEQFL. CDR3 bases: TGTGCCAGCAGTTTAAGGTCTCAGGGGCACAATGAGCAGTTCCTC.

This clonotype was observed a few times. V gene TRBV4-1 combines with J gene TRBJ2-2; 16 bases are a match to TRBD2. CDR1 and CDR2 from the germline V gene are MGHRA and YSYEKL. This CDR3 is built from 19 residues. With V trimmed by 0 bases and J by 6 bases, 7 bases remained unmatched. Here the CDR3 DNA reads TGCGCCAGCAGCCAAGAACCCCCGGGACTAGCGGGAGGGTCCGGGGAGCTGTTTTTT. Protein sequence: CASSQEPPGLAGGSGELFF.